The T cell receptor beta chain under discussion was sequenced for a study of T cell responses to AZD1222 COVID-19 vaccine. Study overall: Recipients boosted at about 4 weeks or about 12 weeks are pooled.

Study conclusions and caveats: The peak T cell response came first, and repertoires were sampled only after it. Close to half of all spike-specific TCRs reportedly target regions of the variants that are unmutated.

Profiling relied on immunoSEQ multiplex PCR, and the TCRdb table lists in-frame clones only, not all of them. The table lists around 110,000 clones, roughly 87% of them singletons, with 6.5% to 8.5% in the top ten. The germline V and J ends were trimmed by 4 bases and 0 bases, with 13 bases remaining between them. CDR3 size: 16 residues. The germline CDR1 and CDR2 sequences are SGHTS and YDEGEE. Worth noting for this clone: Its antigen is unknown.

The gene calls are TRBV5-8 and TRBJ2-2, with D perhaps matching TRBD1 (7 bases). The specimen was peripheral blood, collected on day 0 of AZD1222 vaccination. This receptor was obtained from an adult in good health. CDR3 sequence: CASSPGGQTNTGELFF. CDR3 in DNA: TGTGCCAGCAGCCCCGGGGGACAGACGAACACCGGGGAGCTGTTTTTT.